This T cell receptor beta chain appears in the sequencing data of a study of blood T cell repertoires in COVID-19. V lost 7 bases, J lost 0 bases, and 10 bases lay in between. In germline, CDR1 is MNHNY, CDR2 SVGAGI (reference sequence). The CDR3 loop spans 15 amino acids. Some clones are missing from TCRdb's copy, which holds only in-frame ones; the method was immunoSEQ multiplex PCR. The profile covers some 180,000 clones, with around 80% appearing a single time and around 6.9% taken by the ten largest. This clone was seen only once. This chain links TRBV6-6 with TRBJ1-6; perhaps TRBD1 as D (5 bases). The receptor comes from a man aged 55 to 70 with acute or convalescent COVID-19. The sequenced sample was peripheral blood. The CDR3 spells CASIRGSSYNSPLHF. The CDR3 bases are TGTGCCAGCATTAGGGGAAGCTCCTATAATTCACCCCTCCACTTT.